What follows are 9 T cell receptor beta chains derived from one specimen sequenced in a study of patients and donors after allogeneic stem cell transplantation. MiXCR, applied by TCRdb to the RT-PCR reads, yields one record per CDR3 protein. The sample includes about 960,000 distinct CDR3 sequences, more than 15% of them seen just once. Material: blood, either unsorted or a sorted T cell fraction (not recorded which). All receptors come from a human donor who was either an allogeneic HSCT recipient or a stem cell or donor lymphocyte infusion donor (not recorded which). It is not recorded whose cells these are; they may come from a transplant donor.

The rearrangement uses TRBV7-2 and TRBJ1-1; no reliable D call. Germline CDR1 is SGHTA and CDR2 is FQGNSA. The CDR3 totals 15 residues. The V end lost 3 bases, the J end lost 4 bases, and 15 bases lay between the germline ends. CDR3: CASSFTWGTGTEAFF. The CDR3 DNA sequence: TGTGCCAGCAGCTTCACTTGGGGTACGGGCACTGAAGCTTTCTTT.

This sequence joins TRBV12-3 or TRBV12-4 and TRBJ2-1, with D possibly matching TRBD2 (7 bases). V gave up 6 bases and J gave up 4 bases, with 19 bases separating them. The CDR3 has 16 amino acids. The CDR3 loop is CASSRRGAATYNEQFF. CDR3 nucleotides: TGTGCCAGCAGCCGCCGGGGGGCGGCCACGTACAATGAGCAGTTCTTC.

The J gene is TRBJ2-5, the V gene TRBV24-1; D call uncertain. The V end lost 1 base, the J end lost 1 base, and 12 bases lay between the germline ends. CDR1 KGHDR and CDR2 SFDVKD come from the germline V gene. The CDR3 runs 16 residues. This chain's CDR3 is CATSDLKGPAQETQYF. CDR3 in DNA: TGTGCCACCAGTGATTTAAAAGGACCGGCCCAAGAGACCCAGTACTTC.

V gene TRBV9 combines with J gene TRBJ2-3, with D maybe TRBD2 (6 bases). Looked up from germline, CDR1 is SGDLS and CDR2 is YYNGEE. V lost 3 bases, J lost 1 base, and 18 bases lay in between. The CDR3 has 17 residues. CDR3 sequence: CASSAAGGIGGTDTQYF. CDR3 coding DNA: TGTGCCAGCAGCGCCGCCGGAGGGATAGGGGGCACAGATACGCAGTATTTT. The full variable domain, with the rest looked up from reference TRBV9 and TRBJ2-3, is DSGVTQTPKHLITATGQRVTLRCSPRSGDLSVYWYQQSLDQGLQFLIQYYNGEERAKGNILERFSAQQFPDLHSELNLSSLELGDSALYFCASSAAGGIGGTDTQYFGPGTRLTVL.

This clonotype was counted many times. CDR3 residues: CASTLSAAGNTIYF. The CDR3 DNA reads TGTGCCAGCACCCTATCAGCCGCTGGAAACACCATATATTTT. The J gene is TRBJ1-3, the V gene TRBV12-3 or TRBV12-4; unclear D gene. This CDR3 region has 14 residues. The V gene lost 7 bases and the J gene lost 2 bases, with 12 bases spanning the gap.

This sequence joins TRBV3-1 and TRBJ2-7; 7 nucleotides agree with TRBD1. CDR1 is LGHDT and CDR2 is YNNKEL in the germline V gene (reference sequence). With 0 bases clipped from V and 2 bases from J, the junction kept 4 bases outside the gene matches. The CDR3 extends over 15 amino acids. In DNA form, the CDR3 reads TGTGCCAGCAGCCAAGATAAAGGGGGCCCCTACGAGCAGTACTTC. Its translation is CASSQDKGGPYEQYF.

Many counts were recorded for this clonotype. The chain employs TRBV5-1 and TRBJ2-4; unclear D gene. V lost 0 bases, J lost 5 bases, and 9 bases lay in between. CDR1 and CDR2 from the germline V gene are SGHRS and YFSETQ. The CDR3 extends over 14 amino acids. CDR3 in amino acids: CASSLEGSQNIQYF. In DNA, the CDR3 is TGCGCCAGCAGCTTGGAAGGCAGTCAAAACATTCAGTACTTC.

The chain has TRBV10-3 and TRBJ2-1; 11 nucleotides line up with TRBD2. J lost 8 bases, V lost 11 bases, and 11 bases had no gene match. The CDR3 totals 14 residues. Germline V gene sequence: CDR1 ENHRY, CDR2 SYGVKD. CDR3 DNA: TGTGCCTCCGATAGCGGGAGGGCCTCAGATGAGCAGTTCTTC. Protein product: CASDSGRASDEQFF.

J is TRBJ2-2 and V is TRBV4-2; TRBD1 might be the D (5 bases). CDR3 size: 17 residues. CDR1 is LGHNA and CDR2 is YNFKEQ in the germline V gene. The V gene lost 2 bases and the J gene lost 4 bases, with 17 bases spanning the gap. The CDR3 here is CASSQLRAPQGTGELFF. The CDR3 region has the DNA TGTGCCAGCAGCCAACTTCGGGCTCCCCAGGGCACCGGGGAGCTGTTTTTT.